Shown below are 6 T cell receptor beta chains from a single sample sequenced in a study of cytomegalovirus exposure and HLA in healthy donors. The PCR contained 60 Vbeta and 13 Jbeta primers. Method: immunoSEQ multiplex PCR; TCRdb's copy keeps in-frame clones and lacks some. The table includes more than 45,000 clones, 82% detected once. Source material: PBMCs. These receptors were obtained from a man aged 25 to 40 in good health and CMV-seronegative.

This clone was seen a single time. The chain joins TRBV6-5 to TRBJ1-2; weak D call: TRBD1 (6 bases). The CDR3 runs 14 residues. Trimming took off 5 bases at V and 6 bases at J, with 16 bases between the two ends. The V gene's germline CDR1 is MNHEY and CDR2 SVGAGI. This chain's CDR3 is CASSADRQIDGYTF. In DNA form, the CDR3 reads TGTGCCAGCAGTGCTGACAGGCAGATCGATGGCTACACCTTC.

The sample holds one count of this clone. The CDR3 is CASREDFSSYNEQFF. The CDR3 DNA reads as TGTGCCAGCAGGGAGGACTTTAGCTCCTACAATGAGCAGTTCTTC. The rearrangement joins TRBV2 to TRBJ2-1; D is perhaps TRBD2 (5 bases). Germline values: CDR1 SNHLY, CDR2 FYNNEI. This CDR3 has 15 residues. The V end was cut by 6 bases, the J end by 0 bases, with 12 bases between.

This clone was counted once. This sequence joins TRBV30 and TRBJ2-1, with unresolved D. The germline V and J ends were trimmed by 0 bases and 5 bases, with 17 bases remaining between them. The V gene's germline CDR1 is GTSNPN and CDR2 SVGIG (reference sequence). The CDR3 sequence is 16 residues long. The CDR3 DNA is TGTGCCTGGAGTGTACTACTGGCGGCAGTTAACAATGAGCAGTTCTTC. Translation: CAWSVLLAAVNNEQFF.

J is TRBJ2-5 and V is TRBV5-8, with 7 bases fitting TRBD1. The length of the CDR3 is 15 residues. The germline gives CDR1 SGHTS, CDR2 YDEGEE. J lost 0 bases, V lost 6 bases, and 8 bases had no gene match. The CDR3 DNA follows: TGTGCCAGCAACTCCGGTGACAGGGACCAAGAGACCCAGTACTTC. Amino acids: CASNSGDRDQETQYF.

This chain uses TRBV28 with TRBJ1-2; D ambiguous. The V end lost 3 bases, the J end lost 7 bases, and 12 bases lay between the germline ends. This CDR3 region has 13 residues. The germline CDR1 and CDR2 sequences are MDHEN and SYDVKM. Here the CDR3 reads CASSFSREGGYTF. In DNA, the CDR3 is TGTGCCAGCAGTTTCAGCCGAGAGGGTGGCTACACCTTC.

This clone was detected only a few times. The chain has TRBV4-3 and TRBJ1-1; 9 positions match TRBD1. The germline V gene has CDR1 LGHNA and CDR2 YSLEER. Unmatched junction bases numbered 9, after V lost 2 bases and J lost 5 bases. The CDR3 is 16 residues long. The CDR3 reads CASSQIPGQGVTEAFF. The CDR3 DNA sequence: TGCGCCAGCAGCCAAATACCGGGACAGGGTGTTACTGAAGCTTTCTTT.